These 15 T cell receptor beta chains were sequenced from one sample in a study of shared clonotypes between healthy human individuals. Clones were read by immunoSEQ multiplex PCR, and TCRdb kept only the in-frame ones, dropping some. Of more than 900,000 clones in the sample, around 82% were seen once. The sequenced material came from memory CD4+ T cells from PBMCs. Subset given: CD45RA-negative fraction. These receptors all stem from a man younger than 35 in good health. Some clones in this sample may be carry-over from other donors' samples.

This chain uses TRBV11-2 with TRBJ2-7, with a tentative D call TRBD1 (5 bases). The V and J ends lost 2 bases and 7 bases respectively, with 18 bases between them. Looked up from germline, CDR1 is SGHAT and CDR2 is FQNNGV. The length of the CDR3 is 15 residues. CDR3 nucleotides: TGTGCCAGCAGCTTAATCCGGGTCCCAGGGATGGAGCAGTACTTC. Its translation is CASSLIRVPGMEQYF.

The gene calls are TRBV9 and TRBJ2-1, with D unresolved. The CDR3 contains 13 residues. The germline V gene has CDR1 SGDLS and CDR2 YYNGEE. Trimming removed 0 bases from V and 9 bases from J, with 10 bases in between. The CDR3 DNA is TGTGCCAGCAGCGTAGCTGAGAGAGGTGAGCAGTTCTTC. Amino acid sequence: CASSVAERGEQFF.

The chain has TRBV10-3 and TRBJ2-5; 11 bases map to TRBD1. Germline CDR1 ENHRY, CDR2 SYGVKD. This CDR3 is 16 amino acids long. After removal of 3 bases from V and 5 bases from J, the junction contained 8 bases not matched to a gene. As DNA, the CDR3 is TGTGCCATCAGTGACCCGGACAGGGGGCTACGGGAGACCCAGTACTTC. Translated, it gives CAISDPDRGLRETQYF.

The chain links TRBV7-9 to TRBJ2-1, with 8 nucleotides matching TRBD1. V was pared by 7 bases and J by 6 bases, with 11 bases of the junction left unmatched. CDR3 length equals 15 residues. The V gene's germline CDR1 is SEHNR and CDR2 FQNEAQ (reference sequence). The CDR3 region is CASTLTGGVPNEQFF. In nucleotides, the CDR3 is TGTGCCAGCACACTAACAGGGGGTGTGCCCAATGAGCAGTTCTTC.

The rearrangement uses TRBV5-1 and TRBJ1-1, with 7 bases aligning to TRBD1. V lost 3 bases and J lost 5; bases outside the gene matches: 25. The germline V gene encodes CDR1 SGHRS and CDR2 YFSETQ. The CDR3 sequence is 20 residues long. The CDR3 reads CASSSDRRWGVDRVSTEAFF. The DNA for the CDR3 is TGCGCCAGCAGCTCGGATCGTCGGTGGGGTGTTGACAGGGTATCTACTGAAGCTTTCTTT. The full variable domain, rest sourced from reference TRBV5-1 and TRBJ1-1, is KAGVTQTPRYLIKTRGQQVTLSCSPISGHRSVSWYQQTPGQGLQFLFEYFSETQRNKGNFPGRFSGRQFSNSRSEMNVSTLELGDSALYLCASSSDRRWGVDRVSTEAFFGQGTRLTVV.

As for this clone: One end of the junction is discordant with germline, which a read error may explain. This chain joins TRBV13 and TRBJ2-3; D is undetermined. From germline, CDR1 is PRHDT and CDR2 FYEKMQ (reference sequence). This CDR3 has 13 amino acids. CDR3 amino acids: CTSSPRSPDTQYF. The DNA of the CDR3 is TGTACCAGCAGCCCAAGGAGCCCCGATACGCAGTATTTT.

This chain joins TRBV7-2 and TRBJ2-1; the D gene is possibly TRBD2 (6 bases). The CDR3 spans 15 residues. The V gene lost 1 base and the J gene lost 7 bases, with 14 bases spanning the gap. Germline-derived CDR1 and CDR2 are SGHTA and FQGNSA. Here the CDR3 reads CASSLGSGSWNEQFF. In nucleotides, the CDR3 is TGTGCCAGCAGCTTAGGGTCCGGGAGTTGGAATGAGCAGTTCTTC.

This clone was observed many times. CDR3 residues: CASSSPRTSGTNEQFF. The CDR3, as DNA: TGCGCCAGCAGCTCGCCGCGGACTAGCGGGACGAATGAGCAGTTCTTC. The chain couples TRBV5-1 to TRBJ2-1; 12 bases are shared with TRBD2. The J segment lost 7 bases and the V segment lost 3 bases, leaving 8 bases of the junction unmatched. The CDR3 has 16 amino acids. CDR1 SGHRS and CDR2 YFSETQ come from the germline V gene.

This clone was seen a handful of times. V gene TRBV2 combines with J gene TRBJ1-4; D gene unclear. The CDR3 consists of 12 residues. Trimming took 7 bases from V and 8 from J, leaving 11 bases between them. Germline V gene sequence: CDR1 SNHLY, CDR2 FYNNEI. In DNA, the CDR3 is TGTGCCAGCACCGGGCTCAAAGAAAAACTGTTTTTT. Its protein is CASTGLKEKLFF.

About this clone itself: Just one base apart from a much larger clone, this may be a read error. The chain combines TRBV29-1 with TRBJ2-7; D is uncertain. The V end lost 0 bases, the J end lost 5 bases, and 8 bases lay between the germline ends. The CDR3 runs to 12 residues. Looked up from germline, CDR1 is SQVTM and CDR2 is ANQGSEA. CDR3 region: CSVEDLPHEQYF. The CDR3 DNA reads as TGCAGCGTTGAAGATCTTCCCCACGAGCAGTACTTC.

This clone was detected only a few times. The chain carries TRBV4-1 and TRBJ2-4, with D perhaps TRBD2 (6 bases). V lost 0 bases and J 0 bases, leaving 21 bases between the germline ends. Germline CDR1 reads MGHRA; CDR2 reads YSYEKL. The CDR3 consists of 20 residues. The CDR3 reads CASSQEGSSVSGLAKNIQYF. The CDR3 DNA sequence: TGCGCCAGCAGCCAAGAGGGCAGTTCAGTTAGCGGTCTAGCCAAAAACATTCAGTACTTC.

To note about this clone: The same CDR3 can be traced to other DNA sequences in this sample. V usage is TRBV7-2 and J usage is TRBJ1-1; D gene uncertain. Germline V CDR1 and CDR2: SGHTA, FQGNSA. V lost 3 bases to trimming and J lost 0 bases, with 5 bases between them. CDR3 length: 13 amino acids. CDR3 amino acids: CASSLTVNTEAFF. CDR3 nucleotides: TGTGCCAGCAGCTTGACCGTGAACACTGAAGCTTTCTTT.

This clone was recorded a few times. This chain connects TRBV27 to TRBJ1-2, with 8 positions matching TRBD1. CDR1 and CDR2 from the germline V gene are MNHEY and SMNVEV (reference sequence). V lost 2 bases to trimming and J lost 4 bases; unmatched junction nucleotides: 3. This CDR3 comprises 14 residues. The CDR3 coding sequence is TGTGCCAGCAGTTTAAGGCAGGGGGCCTATGGCTACACCTTC. Its translation: CASSLRQGAYGYTF.

The V and J genes are TRBV19 and TRBJ2-2; 7 bases fit TRBD2. The J segment lost 6 bases and the V segment lost 1 base, leaving 5 bases of the junction unmatched. This CDR3 is 15 amino acids long. Germline V gene data show CDR1 as LNHDA and CDR2 as SQIVND (reference sequence). The CDR3 DNA reads as TGTGCCAGTAGTATAGTACGACTAGCTTCCGGGGAGCTGTTTTTT. Encoded protein: CASSIVRLASGELFF.

This clone has just one count. The rearrangement links TRBV5-1 to TRBJ2-1; D remains unclear. Germline V CDR1 and CDR2: SGHRS, YFSETQ. The CDR3 has 13 amino acids. Between the trimmed V and J ends, which lost 0 bases and 8 bases, there was a span of 9 bases. The CDR3 region has the DNA TGCGCCAGCAGCTTGGCACAGAACGATGAGCAGTTCTTC. As protein: CASSLAQNDEQFF.